This TCR beta chain was found in a study of siplizumab effects on memory and regulatory T cells. Study conclusions and caveats: In controls, 26.9% of mappable alloreactive CD4+ clones were Treg-derived on average, versus 68.8% with siplizumab. Proof of suppressive function in proliferating Tregs from siplizumab cultures was not established.

Comment on this clone: Its antigen is unknown.

V dropped 5 bases and J dropped 5 bases, with 15 bases sitting between them. Germline CDR1 SGHAT, CDR2 FQNNGV. The CDR3 runs to 14 residues. Measured with immunoSEQ multiplex PCR; TCRdb has only the in-frame clones, and not every one. The repertoire holds approximately 100,000 clones, with 92% as singletons. The chain is built from TRBV11-2 and TRBJ1-1, with D hard to call. The sample comprised Tregs sorted from blood. The sequence came from a human donor in good health. CDR3 nucleotide sequence: TGTGCCAGCAGCCCCAGAGGCAGCCTTACTGAAGCTTTCTTT. Translated, it gives CASSPRGSLTEAFF.